The entry below gives a single TCR beta chain sequence along with its context. V was pared by 7 bases and J by 5 bases, with 14 bases between. The CDR3 extends over 14 amino acids. From germline, CDR1 is LNHDA and CDR2 SQIVND (reference sequence). The data originate from a study of Graves' ophthalmopathy and Graves' hyperthyroidism. Amplification targeted the TCR beta CDR3 regions, with RNA transcripts as the source material. The library came from an HTBI-primed first-round RT-PCR and a second-round multiplex PCR. TCRdb called the multiplex PCR reads again in MiXCR, with one record for every CDR3 protein. Of about 550,000 distinct CDR3 sequences listed, about 40% were seen once; the top ten hold approximately 4.1%.

The source of this sequence is an adult man with Graves' hyperthyroidism. Material for sequencing was peripheral blood or thyroid tissue (not recorded which). This chain links TRBV19 with TRBJ2-2, with D possibly TRBD2 on 6 matching bases. As DNA, the CDR3 is TGTGCCAGTAAAAGGCGGGACGGAACCGGGGAGCTGTTTTTT. As protein: CASKRRDGTGELFF.